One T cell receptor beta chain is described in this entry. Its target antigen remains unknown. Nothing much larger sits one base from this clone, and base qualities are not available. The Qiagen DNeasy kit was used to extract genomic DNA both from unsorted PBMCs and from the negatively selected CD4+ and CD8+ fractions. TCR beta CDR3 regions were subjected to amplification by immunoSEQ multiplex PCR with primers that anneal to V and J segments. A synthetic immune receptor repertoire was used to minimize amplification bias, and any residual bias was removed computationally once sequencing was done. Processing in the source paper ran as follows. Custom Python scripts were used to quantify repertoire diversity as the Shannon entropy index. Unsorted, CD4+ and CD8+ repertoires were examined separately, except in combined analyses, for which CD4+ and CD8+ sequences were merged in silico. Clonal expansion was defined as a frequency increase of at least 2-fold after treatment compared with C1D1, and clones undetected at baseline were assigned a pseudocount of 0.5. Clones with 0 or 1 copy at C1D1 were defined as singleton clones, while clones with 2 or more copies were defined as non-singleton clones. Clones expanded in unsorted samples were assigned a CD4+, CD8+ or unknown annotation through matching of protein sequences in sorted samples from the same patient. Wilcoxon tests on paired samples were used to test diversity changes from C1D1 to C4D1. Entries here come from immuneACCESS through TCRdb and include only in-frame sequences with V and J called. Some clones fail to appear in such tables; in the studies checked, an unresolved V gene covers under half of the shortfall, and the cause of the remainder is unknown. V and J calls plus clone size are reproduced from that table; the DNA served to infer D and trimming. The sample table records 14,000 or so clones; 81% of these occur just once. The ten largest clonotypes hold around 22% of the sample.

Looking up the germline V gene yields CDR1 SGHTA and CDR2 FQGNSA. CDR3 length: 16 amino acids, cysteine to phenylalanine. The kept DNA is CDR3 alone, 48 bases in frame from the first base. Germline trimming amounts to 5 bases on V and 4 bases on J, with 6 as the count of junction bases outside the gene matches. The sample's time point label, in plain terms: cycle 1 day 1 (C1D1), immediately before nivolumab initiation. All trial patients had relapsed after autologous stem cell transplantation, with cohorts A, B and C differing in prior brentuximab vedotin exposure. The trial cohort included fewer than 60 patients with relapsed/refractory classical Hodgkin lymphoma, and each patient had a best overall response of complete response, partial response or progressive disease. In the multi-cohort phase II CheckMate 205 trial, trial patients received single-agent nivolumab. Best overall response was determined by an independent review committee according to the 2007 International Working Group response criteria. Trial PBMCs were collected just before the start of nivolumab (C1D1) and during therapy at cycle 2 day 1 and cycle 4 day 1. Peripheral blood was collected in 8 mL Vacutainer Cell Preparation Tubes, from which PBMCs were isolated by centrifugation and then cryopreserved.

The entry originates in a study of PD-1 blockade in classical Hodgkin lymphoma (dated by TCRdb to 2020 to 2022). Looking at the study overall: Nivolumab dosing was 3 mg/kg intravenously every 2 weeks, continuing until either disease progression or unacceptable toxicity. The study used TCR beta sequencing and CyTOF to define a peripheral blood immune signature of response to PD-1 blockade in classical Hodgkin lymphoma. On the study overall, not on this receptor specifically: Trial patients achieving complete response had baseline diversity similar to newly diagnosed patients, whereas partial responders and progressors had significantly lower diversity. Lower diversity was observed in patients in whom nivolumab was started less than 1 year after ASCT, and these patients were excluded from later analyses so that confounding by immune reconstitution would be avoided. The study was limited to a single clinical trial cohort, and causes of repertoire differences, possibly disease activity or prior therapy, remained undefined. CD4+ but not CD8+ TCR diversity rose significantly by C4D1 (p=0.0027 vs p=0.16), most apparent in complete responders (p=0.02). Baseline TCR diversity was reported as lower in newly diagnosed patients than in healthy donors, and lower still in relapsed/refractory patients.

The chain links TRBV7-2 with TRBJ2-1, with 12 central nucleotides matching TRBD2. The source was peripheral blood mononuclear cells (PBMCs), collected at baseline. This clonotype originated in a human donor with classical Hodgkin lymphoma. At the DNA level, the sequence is TGTGCCAGCAGCGAACTAGCGGGGGGACCTTACAATGAGCAGTTCTTC. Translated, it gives CASSELAGGPYNEQFF.